What follows are 12 T cell receptor beta chains derived from one specimen sequenced in a study of T cell changes during pregnancy in multiple sclerosis. The method was immunoSEQ multiplex PCR; TCRdb's version includes in-frame clones alone and lacks a portion of them. The table includes approximately 42,000 clones, less than 90% detected once. Specimen: CD4+ T cells from peripheral blood mononuclear cells, collected before pregnancy. The receptors originated from a female donor with multiple sclerosis, enrolled in a pregnancy study.

This chain connects TRBV5-1 to TRBJ1-1; TRBD1 aligns across 8 bases. V was pared by 3 bases and J by 1 base, with 5 bases of the junction left unmatched. The CDR3 length is 15 residues. Germline CDR1 reads SGHRS; CDR2 reads YFSETQ. CDR3 DNA sequence: TGCGCCAGCAGCTCGACAGGGGATCCGAACACTGAAGCTTTCTTT. This translates into CASSSTGDPNTEAFF.

This clone was recorded only once. This chain uses TRBV19 with TRBJ2-3, with a weak D call TRBD1 (6 bases). The germline gives CDR1 LNHDA, CDR2 SQIVND (reference sequence). The CDR3 sequence is 16 residues long. Deletions cut 5 bases from V and 0 bases from J, with 15 bases between. DNA for the CDR3: TGTGCCAGTAGTTCCAGGGGCCTCCTTAGCACAGATACGCAGTATTTT. Translated: CASSSRGLLSTDTQYF. The whole variable domain, remainder taken from reference TRBV19 and TRBJ2-3, is DGGITQSPKYLFRKEGQNVTLSCEQNLNHDAMYWYRQDPGQGLRLIYYSQIVNDFQKGDIAEGYSVSREKKESFPLTVTSAQKNPTAFYLCASSSRGLLSTDTQYFGPGTRLTVL.

The DNA for the CDR3 is TGTGCCAGCAGCTTAGTTAGCGGCTACGAGCAGTACTTC. Its protein is CASSLVSGYEQYF. The genes are TRBV7-8 and TRBJ2-7; a possible D gene is TRBD2 (6 bases). The CDR3 runs to 13 residues. V was shortened by 1 base and J by 3 bases, with 7 bases between the two germline ends. Germline loops: CDR1 SGHVS, CDR2 FQNEAQ.

The CDR3 DNA reads TGTGCCAGCAGTTACTCGAGTACAGGGGGGAATGAGCAGTTCTTC. The encoded protein is CASSYSSTGGNEQFF. The J gene is TRBJ2-1, the V gene TRBV6-5; 8 nucleotides align to TRBD1. Germline V gene lookup returns CDR1 MNHEY and CDR2 SVGAGI. J was trimmed by 7 bases and V by 0 bases; bases with no gene match: 5. This CDR3 contains 15 residues.

This rearrangement joins TRBV27 to TRBJ1-5; unclear D gene. Germline CDR1 is MNHEY and CDR2 is SMNVEV (reference sequence). CDR3 length: 12 residues. V shed 5 bases and J shed 1 base, with 3 bases lying between them. The CDR3 coding sequence is TGTGCCAGCAGTCAAAGCAATCAGCCCCAGCATTTT. Protein product: CASSQSNQPQHF.

The rearrangement joins TRBV9 to TRBJ2-7; perhaps TRBD2 as D (6 bases). With 3 bases removed from V and 4 bases from J, the gap between germline ends came to 14 bases. This CDR3 contains 14 residues. CDR1 and CDR2 from the germline V gene are SGDLS and YYNGEE. The CDR3 sequence is CASSGGTGLYEQYF. DNA of the CDR3: TGTGCCAGCAGCGGCGGGACTGGGCTGTACGAGCAGTACTTC.

This clone was detected a few times. This specimen includes other DNA sequences encoding the same CDR3. J is TRBJ2-3 and V is TRBV5-1, with 8 bases identical to TRBD2. Germline V lookup: CDR1 SGHRS, CDR2 YFSETQ. The CDR3 is made up of 13 amino acids. V shed 3 bases, J shed 6 bases, and the junction held 3 bases outside the gene matches. CDR3 protein: CASSSPGGDTQYF. The CDR3 DNA follows: TGCGCCAGCAGCTCGCCGGGGGGGGATACGCAGTATTTT.

This clone was counted a single time. The chain employs TRBV6-1 and TRBJ1-1, with D uncertain. The germline gives CDR1 MNHNS, CDR2 SASEGT. The CDR3 covers 15 residues. V was clipped by 4 bases and J by 4 bases, with 16 bases between them. The CDR3 DNA sequence: TGTGCCAGCAGTGCAGTAAGTTATGAAAGCACTGAAGCTTTCTTT. Translating it yields CASSAVSYESTEAFF.

V gene TRBV18 combines with J gene TRBJ1-4; 8 bases line up with TRBD1. Germline loops: CDR1 KGHSH, CDR2 LQKENI. The CDR3 is made up of 15 amino acids. V lost 3 bases, J lost 6 bases, and 6 bases stayed unmatched. CDR3 protein: CASSPTTGADEKLFF. In DNA, the CDR3 is TGTGCCAGCTCACCGACGACAGGGGCAGATGAAAAACTGTTTTTT.

The chain employs TRBV29-1 and TRBJ2-7; TRBD1 agrees at 7 bases. CDR3 size: 13 residues. CDR1 and CDR2 from the germline V gene are SQVTM and ANQGSEA. Unmatched junction bases numbered 8, after V lost 6 bases and J lost 3 bases. CDR3 protein: CSVGTDPYYEQYF. CDR3 coding DNA: TGCAGCGTAGGGACAGATCCCTACTACGAGCAGTACTTC.

J is TRBJ2-3 and V is TRBV2, with TRBD2 as a possible D gene (5 bases). Germline V gene lookup returns CDR1 SNHLY and CDR2 FYNNEI. The CDR3 length is 13 residues. The V gene lost 3 bases and the J gene lost 6 bases, with 10 bases spanning the gap. CDR3 sequence (DNA): TGTGCCAGCAGTGAGTCTAGCTGGGATACGCAGTATTTT. This gives the protein CASSESSWDTQYF.

The chain combines TRBV9 with TRBJ2-2; 7 positions agree with TRBD1. The CDR3 totals 17 residues. Germline V gene sequence: CDR1 SGDLS, CDR2 YYNGEE. V gave up 0 bases and J gave up 4 bases; unmatched junction bases: 9. CDR3 coding DNA: TGTGCCAGCAGCGTAGATCACAGGGCAGGGGGCACCGGGGAGCTGTTTTTT. Protein product: CASSVDHRAGGTGELFF.